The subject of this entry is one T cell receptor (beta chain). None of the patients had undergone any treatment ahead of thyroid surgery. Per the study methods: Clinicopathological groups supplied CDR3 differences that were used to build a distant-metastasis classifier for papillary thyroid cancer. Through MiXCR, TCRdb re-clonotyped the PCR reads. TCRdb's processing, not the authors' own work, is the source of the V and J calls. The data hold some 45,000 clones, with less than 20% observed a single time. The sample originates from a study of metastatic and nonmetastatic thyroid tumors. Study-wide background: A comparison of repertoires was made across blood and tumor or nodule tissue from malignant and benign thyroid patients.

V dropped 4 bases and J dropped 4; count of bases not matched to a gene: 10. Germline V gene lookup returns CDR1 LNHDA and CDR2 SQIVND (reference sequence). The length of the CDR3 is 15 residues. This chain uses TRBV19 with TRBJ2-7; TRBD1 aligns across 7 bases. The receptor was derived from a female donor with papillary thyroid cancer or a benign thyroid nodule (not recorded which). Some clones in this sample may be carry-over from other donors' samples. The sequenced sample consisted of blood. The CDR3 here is CASSTSGTAPYEQYF. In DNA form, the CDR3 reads TGTGCCAGTAGTACCTCCGGGACAGCTCCTTACGAGCAGTACTTC.